Shown below are 24 T cell receptor beta chains from a single sample sequenced in a study of shared clonotypes between healthy human individuals. Only in-frame clones appear in the TCRdb table, and some are missing; sequencing was by immunoSEQ multiplex PCR. The sample includes millions of clones, around 94% seen only once; the top ten take over 0.12%. The sequencing sample was made of naive CD4+ T cells sorted from blood. Described subset: CD45RA+ positively selected. The receptors originated from a young man in good health.

The J gene is TRBJ2-1, the V gene TRBV10-3; 13 bases match TRBD2. The CDR3 spans 17 residues. The V gene's germline CDR1 is ENHRY and CDR2 SYGVKD. Trimming cost V 3 bases and J 6 bases; bases outside gene matches: 8. CDR3 sequence (DNA): TGTGCCATCAGTGACCCCGGGACTAGCGGGGTAGGCAATGAGCAGTTCTTC. It is translated as CAISDPGTSGVGNEQFF.

Worth noting for this clone: The sample holds other DNA sequences that translate to the same CDR3. This chain uses TRBV9 with TRBJ2-7, with D perhaps matching TRBD2 (5 bases). Trimming removed 0 bases from V and 2 bases from J, with 12 bases in between. The germline V gene encodes CDR1 SGDLS and CDR2 YYNGEE. This CDR3 comprises 15 residues. The DNA of the CDR3 is TGTGCCAGCAGCGTAGGGTTCAGCGGAACCTACGAGCAGTACTTC. The encoded protein is CASSVGFSGTYEQYF.

V and J are TRBV5-1 and TRBJ2-5; 9 positions match TRBD1. The V and J ends lost 5 bases and 5 bases, in that order; junction bases with no gene match: 10. The CDR3 has 15 residues. Germline V lookup: CDR1 SGHRS, CDR2 YFSETQ. CDR3 coding DNA: TGCGCCAGCAGTCGACAGGGGGGCCTTGGTGAGACCCAGTACTTC. Translating gives CASSRQGGLGETQYF.

This clone has a handful of counts. Other DNA sequences in the same sample also yield this CDR3. The CDR3 reads CASSKGSANTGELFF. The DNA for the CDR3 is TGTGCCAGTAGTAAGGGAAGCGCGAACACCGGGGAGCTGTTTTTT. The genes are TRBV19 and TRBJ2-2; D is ambiguous. V lost 4 bases, J lost 0 bases, and 9 bases lay in between. The germline CDR1 and CDR2 sequences are LNHDA and SQIVND (reference sequence). CDR3 length: 15 amino acids.

This sequence joins TRBV28 and TRBJ2-1; D assignment may be TRBD1 or TRBD2 (5 bases each). Germline CDR1 is MDHEN and CDR2 is SYDVKM. The CDR3 has 17 amino acids. Trimming removed 5 bases from V and 9 bases from J, with 26 bases in between. CDR3 DNA sequence: TGTGCCAGCAGTGTTCTTGAGGGCCTGGGGGAAATCGGTGAGCAGTTCTTC. This encodes CASSVLEGLGEIGEQFF.

This chain uses TRBV7-2 with TRBJ2-5, with D perhaps TRBD2 (7 bases). Germline V CDR1 and CDR2: SGHTA, FQGNSA. V was trimmed by 5 bases and J by 5 bases, leaving 15 bases between them. The CDR3 consists of 14 residues. The CDR3 loop is CASSKEGEGETQYF. For the CDR3, the DNA is TGTGCCAGCAGCAAAGAGGGGGAGGGGGAGACCCAGTACTTC.

J is TRBJ2-7 and V is TRBV2, with a tentative D call TRBD1 (5 bases). Germline V gene sequence: CDR1 SNHLY, CDR2 FYNNEI. The CDR3 is 13 amino acids. V lost 4 bases and J lost 4, with 11 bases in between. CDR3 sequence reads: CASSGGREYEQYF. DNA of the CDR3: TGTGCCAGCAGTGGGGGCAGGGAATACGAGCAGTACTTC.

The chain combines TRBV10-3 with TRBJ2-1; weak D call: TRBD1 (6 bases). The CDR3 is 13 amino acids. CDR1 is ENHRY, CDR2 SYGVKD, per germline. Between the trimmed V and J ends, which lost 7 bases and 5 bases, there was a span of 12 bases. This CDR3 reads CAITTGRNNEQFF. The CDR3 coding sequence is TGTGCCATCACGACAGGACGTAACAATGAGCAGTTCTTC.

The chain is built from TRBV29-1 and TRBJ2-5, with D unresolved. V gave up 6 bases and J gave up 4 bases, with 18 bases separating them. Germline CDR1 reads SQVTM; CDR2 reads ANQGSEA. The CDR3 is 14 amino acids. This chain's CDR3 is CSVPPMSRGETQYF. The CDR3 DNA reads as TGCAGCGTCCCCCCCATGTCTAGAGGAGAGACCCAGTACTTC.

This chain joins TRBV11-3 and TRBJ2-3; D unresolved. With 0 bases removed from V and 4 bases from J, the gap between germline ends came to 11 bases. The CDR3 covers 15 residues. CDR1 SGHNT and CDR2 YENEEA come from the germline V gene. This CDR3 is CASSLDLTGADTQYF. CDR3 in DNA: TGTGCCAGCAGCTTAGATTTGACGGGCGCAGATACGCAGTATTTT.

The chain is built from TRBV28 and TRBJ1-6; D is perhaps TRBD1 (6 bases). CDR3 length: 16 amino acids. Germline V gene sequence: CDR1 MDHEN, CDR2 SYDVKM. Trimming shortened V by 6 bases and J by 0 bases, and 12 bases separated the two germline ends. Here the CDR3 DNA reads TGTGCCAGCAGCCAAGACAGGAGCTCCTATAATTCACCCCTCCACTTT. Protein product: CASSQDRSSYNSPLHF.

The chain recombines TRBV28 with TRBJ1-1; D unresolved. CDR1 and CDR2 from the germline V gene are MDHEN and SYDVKM. With 2 bases removed from V and 11 bases from J, the gap between germline ends came to 12 bases. This CDR3 has 12 amino acids. The CDR3 sequence is CASSLGDLGAFF. The CDR3 DNA reads as TGTGCCAGCAGTTTAGGGGATTTAGGGGCTTTCTTT. Full variable domain (outside the CDR3, taken from reference TRBV28 and TRBJ1-1): DVKVTQSSRYLVKRTGEKVFLECVQDMDHENMFWYRQDPGLGLRLIYFSYDVKMKEKGDIPEGYSVSREKKERFSLILESASTNQTSMYLCASSLGDLGAFFGQGTRLTVV.

The chain uses TRBV23-1 and TRBJ2-3; D may match TRBD1 or TRBD2 (5 bases each). TRBV23-1 is placed among ORFs of uncertain function. The CDR3 spans 17 residues. Between the trimmed V and J ends, which lost 7 bases and 2 bases, there was a span of 22 bases. CDR3 residues: CASTDLGTEQFTDTQYF. CDR3 sequence (DNA): TGCGCCAGCACTGATCTCGGGACGGAACAATTCACAGATACGCAGTATTTT.

This sequence joins TRBV13 and TRBJ2-5; the match to TRBD2 covers 7 bases. V shed 0 bases, J shed 1 base, and the junction held 5 bases outside the gene matches. Germline lookup yields CDR1 PRHDT and CDR2 FYEKMQ (reference sequence). The CDR3 has 16 amino acids. The CDR3 sequence is CASSLGAGAPQETQYF. CDR3 in DNA: TGTGCCAGCAGCTTAGGGGCGGGAGCTCCCCAAGAGACCCAGTACTTC.

The chain couples TRBV7-2 to TRBJ1-1; D gene uncertain. Germline assignment: CDR1 SGHTA and CDR2 FQGNSA. The CDR3 totals 13 residues. With 4 bases removed from V and 1 base from J, the gap between germline ends came to 7 bases. The CDR3 bases are TGTGCCAGCAGCTCACAGCAGAACACTGAAGCTTTCTTT. Translated: CASSSQQNTEAFF. The full variable domain, rest sourced from reference TRBV7-2 and TRBJ1-1, is GAGVSQSPSNKVTEKGKDVELRCDPISGHTALYWYRQSLGQGLEFLIYFQGNSAPDKSGLPSDRFSAERTGGSVSTLTIQRTQQEDSAVYLCASSSQQNTEAFFGQGTRLTVV.

This chain connects TRBV10-1 to TRBJ1-2; D is unresolved. V shed 3 bases and J shed 1 base, with 6 bases lying between them. Germline values: CDR1 WNHNN, CDR2 SYGVQD (reference sequence). The CDR3 sequence is 13 residues long. The CDR3 region has the DNA TGCGCCAGCAGTGAAAACGTTAACTATGGCTACACCTTC. It specifies CASSENVNYGYTF.

This rearrangement joins TRBV11-3 to TRBJ2-1; perhaps TRBD1 as D (7 bases). The V gene lost 3 bases and the J gene lost 5 bases, with 11 bases spanning the gap. In germline, CDR1 is SGHNT, CDR2 YENEEA. The CDR3 sequence is 14 residues long. The CDR3 here is CASSFRGDHNEQFF. CDR3 in DNA: TGTGCCAGCAGCTTCAGGGGGGACCACAATGAGCAGTTCTTC.

Of note for this clone: One end of the junction is discordant with germline, which a read error may explain. The chain is built from TRBV4-1 and TRBJ2-5; TRBD2 matches 7 bases. The tail of the sequence fits TRBJ2-7 better, so the J call may be wrong. Germline V gene sequence: CDR1 MGHRA, CDR2 YSYEKL. CDR3 length: 15 residues. CDR3 loop: CASSQGGGLHYEQYF. The CDR3 DNA reads TGCGCCAGCAGTCAAGGCGGGGGACTACACTACGAGCAGTACTTC.

This chain uses TRBV4-3 with TRBJ2-3; tentative D call: TRBD2 (5 bases). Germline V gene data show CDR1 as LGHNA and CDR2 as YSLEER. V lost 3 bases, J lost 6 bases, and 10 bases lay in between. The length of the CDR3 is 13 residues. CDR3 residues: CASSQGVADTQYF. CDR3 in DNA: TGCGCCAGCAGCCAGGGAGTAGCTGATACGCAGTATTTT.

This clone was detected only once. This sequence may be a read error, since a much larger clone differs from it by one base. The same CDR3 also results from other DNA sequences found in this sample. The chain joins TRBV2 to TRBJ2-7; D not resolved. The germline V gene has CDR1 SNHLY and CDR2 FYNNEI. This CDR3 is 11 amino acids long. V lost 6 bases and J lost 2, with 5 bases in between. The CDR3 sequence: CASSPAYEQYF. The CDR3 DNA follows: TGTGCCAGCAGCCCAGCCTACGAGCAGTACTTC.

The genes are TRBV29-1 and TRBJ2-5; D not certain. Germline assignment: CDR1 SQVTM and CDR2 ANQGSEA. This CDR3 is built from 13 residues. V lost 4 bases, J lost 5 bases, and 14 bases lay in between. CDR3 amino acids: CSVALDGAETQYF. Here the CDR3 DNA reads TGCAGCGTTGCCCTTGACGGTGCCGAGACCCAGTACTTC. Together with reference TRBV29-1 and TRBJ2-5, the CDR3 gives the full variable domain: SAVISQKPSRDICQRGTSLTIQCQVDSQVTMMFWYRQQPGQSLTLIATANQGSEATYESGFVIDKFPISRPNLTFSTLTVSNMSPEDSSIYLCSVALDGAETQYFGPGTRLLVL.

Notes on this clone: Distinct nucleotide sequences in the sample also encode this CDR3. The chain recombines TRBV11-2 with TRBJ2-1, with D unclear. V was trimmed by 8 bases and J by 0 bases, leaving 11 bases between them. CDR1 and CDR2 from the germline V gene are SGHAT and FQNNGV. The CDR3 covers 14 residues. CDR3 amino acids: CASSPGSSYNEQFF. CDR3 nucleotide sequence: TGTGCCAGCTCTCCCGGTAGCTCCTACAATGAGCAGTTCTTC.

The chain recombines TRBV30 with TRBJ1-4, with D possibly being TRBD1 (6 bases). The V end lost 1 base, the J end lost 3 bases, and 33 bases lay between the germline ends. Germline-derived CDR1 and CDR2 are GTSNPN and SVGIG (reference sequence). The CDR3 covers 22 residues. CDR3 loop: CAWSGYSGLGRGSRGPNEKLFF. The CDR3 DNA reads as TGTGCCTGGAGTGGGTATTCGGGACTGGGCAGGGGAAGTAGGGGACCTAATGAAAAACTGTTTTTT.

The chain is built from TRBV5-4 and TRBJ2-5; no clear D gene. Trimming removed 4 bases from V and 2 bases from J, with 15 bases in between. The CDR3 extends over 15 amino acids. The germline V gene encodes CDR1 SGHNT and CDR2 YYREEE (reference sequence). CDR3 coding DNA: TGTGCCAGCAGCCCCACGACTGGCCCGCAAGAGACCCAGTACTTC. Translating gives CASSPTTGPQETQYF.